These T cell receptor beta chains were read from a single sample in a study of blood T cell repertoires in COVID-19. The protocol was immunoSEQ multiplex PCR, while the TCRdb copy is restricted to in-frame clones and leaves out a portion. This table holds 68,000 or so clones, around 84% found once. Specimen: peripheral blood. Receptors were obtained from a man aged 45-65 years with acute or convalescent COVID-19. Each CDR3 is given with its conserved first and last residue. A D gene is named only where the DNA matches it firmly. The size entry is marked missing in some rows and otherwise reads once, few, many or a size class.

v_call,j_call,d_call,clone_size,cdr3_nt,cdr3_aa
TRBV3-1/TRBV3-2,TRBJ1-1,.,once,TGTGCCAGCAGCCAAGATACAACAGGGAAAGCTTTCTTT,CASSQDTTGKAFF
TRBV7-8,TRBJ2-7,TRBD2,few,TGTGCCAGCAGCTTACTGCGGGAGAGGGACTACGAGCAGTACTTC,CASSLLRERDYEQYF
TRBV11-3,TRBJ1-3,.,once,TGTGCCAGCAGCTTAGATTGGGAGCCGTCTGGAAACACCATATATTTT,CASSLDWEPSGNTIYF
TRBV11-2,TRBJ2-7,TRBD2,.,TGTGCCAGCAGCCCATGGGAGGGCCCGTTCTACGAGCAGTACTTC,CASSPWEGPFYEQYF
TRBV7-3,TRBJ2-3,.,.,TGTGCCAGCAGCTTAGAGGGCGGCGGAACCACAGATACGCAGTATTTT,CASSLEGGGTTDTQYF
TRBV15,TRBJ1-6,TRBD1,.,TGTGCCACCAGCAGAGATGACAGGGCAATTAATTCACCCCTCCACTTT,CATSRDDRAINSPLHF
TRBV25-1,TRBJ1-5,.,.,TGTGCCAGCAGTGATCGACAGTGGGATAGCAATCAGCCCCAGCATTTT,CASSDRQWDSNQPQHF
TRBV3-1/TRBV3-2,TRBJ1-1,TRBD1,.,TGTGCCAGCGGAGGGACAGGGCGAACTGAAGCTTTCTTT,CASGGTGRTEAFF
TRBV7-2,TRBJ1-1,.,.,TGTGCCAGCAGCTTAGGTCCGGGGAGCACTGAAGCTTTCTTT,CASSLGPGSTEAFF
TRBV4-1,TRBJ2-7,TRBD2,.,TGCGCCAGCAGCCAAGATCTGTATGGACTAGCGGCAACCTACGAGCAGTACTTC,CASSQDLYGLAATYEQYF
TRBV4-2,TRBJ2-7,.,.,TGTGCCAGCGCCAGGCCCGGGAGTTACGAGCAGTACTTC,CASARPGSYEQYF
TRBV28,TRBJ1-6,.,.,TGTGCCAGCAGCCGGGACACACTTAATTCACCCCTCCACTTT,CASSRDTLNSPLHF
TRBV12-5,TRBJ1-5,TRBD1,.,TGTGCTAGTGTCCAGACCCCGGGACAGGGAGGTGACAATCAGCCCCAGCATTTT,CASVQTPGQGGDNQPQHF
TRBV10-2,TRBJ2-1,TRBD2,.,TGCGCCAGCAAGCTAGCGGGAGTCTACGATGAGCAGTTCTTC,CASKLAGVYDEQFF
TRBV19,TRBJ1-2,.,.,TGTGCCAGTACCCCATGGGCGGGAGATGGCTACACCTTC,CASTPWAGDGYTF
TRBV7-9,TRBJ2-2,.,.,TGTGCCAGCAGCGCCTTCACGGGACACTCTCGGGCCGGGGAGCTGTTTTTT,CASSAFTGHSRAGELFF
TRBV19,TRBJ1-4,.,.,TGTGCCAGTAAACGGGTCGGCGGGAATGAAAAACTGTTTTTT,CASKRVGGNEKLFF
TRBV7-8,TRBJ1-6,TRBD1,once,TGTGCCAGCAGCTTATCAACCGGGACAGGGCCCTCACCCCTCCACTTT,CASSLSTGTGPSPLHF
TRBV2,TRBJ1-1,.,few,TGTGCCAGCAGTGGGACATGGGGCGAAGCTTTCTTT,CASSGTWGEAFF
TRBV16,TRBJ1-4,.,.,TGTGCCAGCAGCCAATCTAGGGGGAATGAAAAACTGTTTTTT,CASSQSRGNEKLFF
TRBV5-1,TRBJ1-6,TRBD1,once,TGCGCCAGCAGCCCGGGACAGAATTCACCCCTCCACTTT,CASSPGQNSPLHF
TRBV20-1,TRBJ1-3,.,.,TGCAGTGCTGGTGACCGAGGCTCTGGAAACACCATATATTTT,CSAGDRGSGNTIYF
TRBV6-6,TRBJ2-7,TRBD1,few,TGTGCCAGCAGTCCAGGGACAGTACAGTACTTC,CASSPGTVQYF
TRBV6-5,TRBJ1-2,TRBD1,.,TGTGCCAGCAGTTACGATTACAGGGGCTATGGCTACACCTTC,CASSYDYRGYGYTF
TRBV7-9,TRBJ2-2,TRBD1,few,TGTGCCAGCAGCTTAGGGACAGGGGGAAACACCGGGGAGCTGTTTTTT,CASSLGTGGNTGELFF
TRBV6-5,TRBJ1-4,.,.,TGTGCCAGCAGTTACCCAACTAAGGGGATTAATGAAAAACTGTTTTTT,CASSYPTKGINEKLFF
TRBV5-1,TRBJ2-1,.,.,TGCGCCAGCAGCTTGGGGCAGGGGACTGAGCAGTTCTTC,CASSLGQGTEQFF
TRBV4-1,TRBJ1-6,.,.,TGCGCCAGCAGCCAAGCGAAAGGGAGCTCCTATAATTCACCCCTCCACTTT,CASSQAKGSSYNSPLHF
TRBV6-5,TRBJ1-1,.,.,TGTGCCAGCAGTTACGGAGGTACTGAAGCTTTCTTT,CASSYGGTEAFF
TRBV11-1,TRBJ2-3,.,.,TGTGCCAGCAGCCAAGCTAGCGTTGGGGAATGGGATACGCAGTATTTT,CASSQASVGEWDTQYF
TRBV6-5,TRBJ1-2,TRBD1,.,TGTGCCAGCAGTTACTCGAGTGCGACAGGGGACTATGGCTACACCTTC,CASSYSSATGDYGYTF
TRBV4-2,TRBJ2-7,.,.,TGTGCCAGCAGCCAAGATCGGAGCTCCTACGAGCAGTACTTC,CASSQDRSSYEQYF
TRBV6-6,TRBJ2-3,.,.,TGTGCCGGATCAGCGGGAGATACGCAGTATTTT,CAGSAGDTQYF
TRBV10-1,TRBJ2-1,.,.,TGCGCCAGCAGTGAGTCTCCCGTAGGGGATGAGCAGTTCTTC,CASSESPVGDEQFF
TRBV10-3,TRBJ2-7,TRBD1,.,TGTGCCACAGCCGGACAGGTTTCGTCAGACGAGCAGTACTTC,CATAGQVSSDEQYF
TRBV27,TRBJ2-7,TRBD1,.,TGTGCCAGCGGGGACAGGGAGGATTACGAGCAGTACTTC,CASGDREDYEQYF
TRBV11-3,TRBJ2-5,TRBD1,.,TGTGCCAGCAACACAATTTCTGAGGGACAGCAAGAGACCCAGTACTTC,CASNTISEGQQETQYF
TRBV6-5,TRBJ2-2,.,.,TGTGCCAGCAGACGAAACAGGGAGGGCACCGGGGAGCTGTTTTTT,CASRRNREGTGELFF
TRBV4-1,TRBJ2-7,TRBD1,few,TGCGCCAGCAGCCAAGGAAGTGGTGCAGGGACAGGGGGAGCCTACGAGCAGTACTTC,CASSQGSGAGTGGAYEQYF
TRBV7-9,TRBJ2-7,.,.,TGTGCCAGCAGCGCACGCGACAGAGACGAGCAGTACTTC,CASSARDRDEQYF
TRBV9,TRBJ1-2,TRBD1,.,TGTGCCAGCAGCTCGGGACAGGCCGATGGCTACACCTTC,CASSSGQADGYTF
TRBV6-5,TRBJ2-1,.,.,TGTGCCACGACAGATTACAATGAGCAGTTCTTC,CATTDYNEQFF
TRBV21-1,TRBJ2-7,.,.,TGTGCCAGCCCTCAGCTCAGCGGGGTCTACGAGCAGTACTTC,CASPQLSGVYEQYF
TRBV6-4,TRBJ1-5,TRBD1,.,TGTGCCAGCAGTGTAAAGGACAGGGGATATGGAGTCAATCAGCCCCAGCATTTT,CASSVKDRGYGVNQPQHF
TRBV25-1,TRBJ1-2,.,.,TGTGCCAGCAGTGAATTGGGCACCTCGGCCTATGGCTACACCTTC,CASSELGTSAYGYTF
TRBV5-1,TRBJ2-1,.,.,TGCGCCAGCAGCTTGAGAAGCGGCTACAATGAGCAGTTCTTC,CASSLRSGYNEQFF
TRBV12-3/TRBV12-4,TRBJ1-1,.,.,TGTGCCAGCAGCCCGGGGATGAACACTGAAGCTTTCTTT,CASSPGMNTEAFF
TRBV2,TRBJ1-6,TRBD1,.,TGTGCCAGCAGGAGAGATCCAGGGGGCGGCAATTCACCCCTCCACTTT,CASRRDPGGGNSPLHF
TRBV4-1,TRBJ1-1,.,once,TGCGCCGGGTCTGGGGCGTTGAACACTGAAGCTTTCTTT,CAGSGALNTEAFF
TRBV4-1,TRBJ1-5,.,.,TGCGCCAGCAGCCAAGGGGTGCAGGGCTATAGCAATCAGCCCCAGCATTTT,CASSQGVQGYSNQPQHF
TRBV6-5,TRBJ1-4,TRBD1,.,TGTGCCAGCAGCACAGGGGTGGGTAATGAAAAACTGTTTTTT,CASSTGVGNEKLFF
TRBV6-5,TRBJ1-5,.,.,TGTGCCAGTGGGGCGATCAGGGCCCAGCATTTT,CASGAIRAQHF
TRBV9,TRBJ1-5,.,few,TGTGCCAGCGGAAGGGGGAGCAATCAGCCCCAGCATTTT,CASGRGSNQPQHF
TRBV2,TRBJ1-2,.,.,TGTGCCAGCAGTGCCCGGGGTATTCTGGATGGCTACACCTTC,CASSARGILDGYTF
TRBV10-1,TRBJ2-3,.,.,TGCGCCAGCAGTGAAGAACAGGGTGGCCCTAGCACAGATACGCAGTATTTT,CASSEEQGGPSTDTQYF
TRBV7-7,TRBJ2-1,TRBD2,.,TGTGCTAGCAGACCAATACACGTAGCGGGGAATGAGCAGTTCTTC,CASRPIHVAGNEQFF